These T cell receptor beta chains were read from a single sample in a study of CD8 T cells in ankylosing spondylitis. MiXCR, applied by TCRdb to the 5' RACE reads, yields one record per CDR3 protein. The sample lists approximately 440,000 distinct CDR3 sequences; over 15% were seen once. Sample: blood, either unsorted or a sorted T cell fraction (not recorded which). Source of these receptors: a male donor with ankylosing spondylitis. Both conserved end residues are part of each CDR3. The D gene is left open where the match is weak. Clone size is given for some rows only: seen once, a few or many times, or a class if the clone is expanded.

TRBV3-1	-	TRBJ2-1	-	CASSQVGATGEQFF	TGTGCCAGCAGCCAAGTTGGGGCTACCGGTGAGCAGTTCTTC
TRBV7-2	TRBD2	TRBJ2-3	-	CARAGTSFDTQYF	TGTGCCCGAGCCGGGACTAGCTTTGATACGCAGTATTTT
TRBV12-3/TRBV12-4	-	TRBJ2-1	-	CASRLHNEQFF	TGTGCCAGCAGACTCCACAATGAGCAGTTCTTC
TRBV12-3/TRBV12-4	-	TRBJ1-5	few	CASSLSGGHQPQHF	TGTGCCAGCAGTTTATCCGGGGGGCATCAGCCCCAGCATTTT
TRBV5-1	-	TRBJ2-3	few	CASSLSGARTDTQYF	TGCGCCAGCAGCTTGTCAGGGGCCCGCACAGATACGCAGTATTTT
TRBV5-1	TRBD1	TRBJ2-7	-	CASSGHGQGYEQYF	TGCGCCAGCAGCGGCCACGGACAGGGCTACGAGCAGTACTTC
TRBV7-2	TRBD2	TRBJ2-7	-	CASSLGGLAGGENEQYF	TGTGCCAGCAGCTTAGGGGGCCTAGCGGGAGGGGAGAACGAGCAGTACTTC
TRBV7-2	TRBD1	TRBJ1-5	many	CASSSQGGAGNQPQHF	TGTGCCAGCAGCTCCCAGGGGGGGGCGGGCAATCAGCCCCAGCATTTT
TRBV7-8	TRBD1	TRBJ2-3	-	CASSPGQGGWRDTQYF	TGTGCCAGCAGCCCAGGACAGGGGGGGTGGAGAGATACGCAGTATTTT
TRBV6-1	TRBD2	TRBJ2-5	many	CASGGLAGATGETQYF	TGTGCCAGCGGGGGACTAGCGGGAGCCACCGGGGAGACCCAGTACTTC
TRBV29-1	TRBD1	TRBJ1-1	few	CSVPNGGGQLMNTEAFF	TGCAGCGTTCCCAACGGAGGGGGACAGCTCATGAACACTGAAGCTTTCTTT
TRBV12-3/TRBV12-4	-	TRBJ1-5	-	CASRKGLNQPQHF	TGTGCCAGCAGGAAAGGGCTGAATCAGCCCCAGCATTTT
TRBV6-2/TRBV6-3	TRBD1	TRBJ1-2	-	CASRGTGPYGYTF	TGTGCCAGCAGAGGGACAGGGCCCTATGGCTACACCTTC
TRBV20-1	TRBD2	TRBJ2-1	many	CSGTSGKNEQFF	TGCAGTGGGACTAGCGGGAAGAATGAGCAGTTCTTC
TRBV20-1	-	TRBJ1-1	few	CSARDPRRMNTEAFF	TGCAGTGCTAGAGATCCCCGACGGATGAACACTGAAGCTTTCTTT
TRBV7-2	-	TRBJ1-2	-	CASSLASPDGYTF	TGTGCCAGCAGCTTAGCCTCCCCAGATGGCTACACCTTC
TRBV30	-	TRBJ1-3	-	CAWRLGWSGNTIYF	TGTGCCTGGAGGCTGGGGTGGTCTGGAAACACCATATATTTT
TRBV6-2/TRBV6-3	-	TRBJ1-1	-	CASSYGVSEAFF	TGTGCCAGCAGTTACGGGGTTTCTGAAGCTTTCTTT
TRBV5-1	-	TRBJ2-5	few	CASMGRGNQETQYF	TGCGCCAGCATGGGGCGGGGTAACCAAGAGACCCAGTACTTC
TRBV29-1	-	TRBJ2-2	-	CSVGGGRENTGELFF	TGCAGCGTTGGGGGGGGCAGGGAGAACACCGGGGAGCTGTTTTTT
TRBV19	TRBD2	TRBJ2-3	-	CASRRGGRDTTDTQYF	TGTGCCAGTCGTCGCGGGGGGAGGGATACGACAGATACGCAGTATTTT
TRBV4-3	-	TRBJ2-5	many	CASSQDLRQSLGETQYF	TGCGCCAGCAGCCAAGATCTTCGGCAGTCCCTAGGGGAGACCCAGTACTTC
TRBV20-1	TRBD1	TRBJ2-3	-	CSAHSRTGRIDTQYF	TGCAGTGCTCATTCTAGGACAGGGAGGATAGATACGCAGTATTTT
TRBV28	-	TRBJ1-5	-	CASSFRPEGLNQPQHF	TGTGCCAGCAGTTTTCGACCTGAAGGGCTAAATCAGCCCCAGCATTTT
TRBV20-1	TRBD2	TRBJ2-5	few	CSAPRSGSSRETQYF	TGCAGTGCCCCCAGAAGCGGGAGTTCCCGAGAGACCCAGTACTTC
TRBV11-2	TRBD1	TRBJ2-3	few	CASRPQGAADTQYF	TGTGCCAGCAGACCCCAGGGGGCCGCAGATACGCAGTATTTT
TRBV19	-	TRBJ1-5	few	CASSYHEKREPQHF	TGTGCCAGTAGTTACCACGAGAAGAGGGAGCCCCAGCATTTT
TRBV9	TRBD1	TRBJ1-6	-	CASSHSGTGENSPLHF	TGTGCCAGCAGCCACTCTGGGACAGGGGAGAATTCACCCCTCCACTTT
TRBV12-3/TRBV12-4	TRBD1	TRBJ2-7	-	CASSPQGTSHEQYF	TGTGCCAGCAGTCCACAGGGGACCAGCCACGAGCAGTACTTC
TRBV3-1	-	TRBJ1-6	-	CASSQEPGARSPLHF	TGTGCCAGCAGCCAAGAACCAGGGGCGAGATCACCCCTCCACTTT
TRBV7-2	-	TRBJ1-5	few	CASSRGGNSNQPQHF	TGTGCCAGCAGCCGGGGGGGGAATAGCAATCAGCCCCAGCATTTT
TRBV12-3/TRBV12-4	TRBD2	TRBJ2-3	few	CASSLGGRALADTQYF	TGTGCCAGCAGTTTAGGCGGGAGGGCCCTTGCAGATACGCAGTATTTT
TRBV12-3/TRBV12-4	-	TRBJ1-2	-	CASSLGRGVANYGYTF	TGTGCCAGCAGTTTAGGCAGGGGTGTCGCTAACTATGGCTACACCTTC
TRBV20-1	TRBD2	TRBJ2-1	-	CSARASGRDDEQFF	TGCAGTGCTAGAGCGAGCGGGAGGGACGATGAGCAGTTCTTC
TRBV12-3/TRBV12-4	-	TRBJ2-3	many	CASSPVTASTDTQYF	TGTGCCAGCAGTCCTGTGACAGCTAGCACAGATACGCAGTATTTT
TRBV2	-	TRBJ2-2	few	CASSEEGTENTGELFF	TGTGCCAGCAGTGAGGAGGGGACAGAGAACACCGGGGAGCTGTTTTTT
TRBV24-1	TRBD1	TRBJ1-5	-	CATSDSGTGAKGGNQPQHF	TGTGCCACCAGTGATTCCGGGACAGGCGCCAAAGGGGGGAATCAGCCCCAGCATTTT
TRBV11-1	-	TRBJ2-1	-	CASSSSDSPVNNEQFF	TGTGCCAGCAGCAGCTCGGACTCCCCAGTAAACAATGAGCAGTTCTTC
TRBV2	-	TRBJ2-7	-	CASSVVQPYEQYF	TGTGCCAGCAGTGTGGTCCAGCCCTACGAGCAGTACTTC
TRBV3-1	-	TRBJ2-5	few	CASSNAETQYF	TGTGCCAGCAGCAATGCGGAGACCCAGTACTTC
TRBV6-5	-	TRBJ2-5	few	CASKFYPGLEQETQYF	TGTGCCAGCAAGTTTTATCCGGGACTGGAACAAGAGACCCAGTACTTC
TRBV29-1	TRBD2	TRBJ2-7	-	CSVPTSAGYEQYF	TGCAGCGTCCCGACTAGCGCGGGATACGAGCAGTACTTC
TRBV27	-	TRBJ2-4	-	CASRPGTGLAKNIQYF	TGTGCCAGCAGACCCGGGACCGGGCTGGCCAAAAACATTCAGTACTTC
TRBV7-2	TRBD1	TRBJ1-2	-	CASSPGTGGIGYTF	TGTGCCAGCAGCCCCGGGACAGGGGGCATTGGCTACACCTTC
TRBV7-9	TRBD1	TRBJ1-4	-	CASSRGGENEKLFF	TGTGCCAGCAGCAGAGGGGGCGAGAATGAAAAACTGTTTTTT
TRBV27	-	TRBJ1-2	few	CASTPKGGYYGYTF	TGTGCCAGCACCCCTAAGGGCGGGTATTATGGCTACACCTTC
TRBV20-1	-	TRBJ1-5	-	CSARQLQGGHQPQHF	TGCAGTGCTAGGCAACTTCAGGGAGGCCATCAGCCCCAGCATTTT
TRBV11-2	TRBD2	TRBJ2-5	-	CASSSGTSPQETQYF	TGTGCCAGCAGCTCCGGGACTAGCCCGCAAGAGACCCAGTACTTC
TRBV7-9	-	TRBJ2-3	few	CASSPNGNTDTQYF	TGTGCCAGCAGCCCCAATGGAAACACAGATACGCAGTATTTT
TRBV25-1	TRBD2	TRBJ2-2	-	CASREDAGVNTGELFF	TGTGCCAGCAGGGAAGACGCGGGAGTGAACACCGGGGAGCTGTTTTTT